This TCR beta chain was identified during a study of early T cells in non-severe SARS-CoV-2 infection. Germline V gene sequence: CDR1 SGDLS, CDR2 YYNGEE. V shed 0 bases and J shed 6 bases, with 6 bases lying between them. This CDR3 comprises 13 residues. Using its own MiXCR run on the 5' RACE reads, TCRdb lists one record per CDR3 protein. The sample consists of about 79,000 distinct CDR3 sequences, approximately 13% of them appearing once. This chain uses TRBV9 with TRBJ2-2; unclear D gene. The sequenced material came from whole blood. The receptor was isolated from an adult who was a healthcare worker with PCR-confirmed SARS-CoV-2 infection or an uninfected control (not recorded which). Here the CDR3 DNA reads TGTGCCAGCAGCGTAGTGGTGGCCGGGGAGCTGTTTTTT. Amino acids: CASSVVVAGELFF.